This T cell receptor (beta chain) emerged from a study of shared clonotypes between healthy human individuals. About the research overall: Donor composition was two women and three men, aged 18 to 49. A donor's plate count was three for CD4 naive and three for CD4 memory; CD8 naive had two and CD8 memory one. General study points: On the whole, naive subsets had larger estimated richness than memory subsets had.

The data were produced by immunoSEQ multiplex PCR, yet TCRdb's version contains in-frame clones alone and is incomplete. Of 950,000 to 1,300,000 clones in the sample, 60% to 80% are singletons; the top ten hold roughly 1.5%. In the case of this clone: Its antigen is as yet unknown.

CD4+ cells underwent separation, giving CD45RA+ naive and CD45RA-negative memory subsets. V was clipped by 6 bases and J by 1 base, with 12 bases between them. Germline V gives CDR1 SEHNR, CDR2 FQNEAQ (reference sequence). CDR3 length equals 14 residues. The sequencing sample was made of memory CD4+ T cells sorted from blood. Documented subset: CD45RA-negative fraction. This sequence originates from a young man in good health. The chain recombines TRBV7-9 with TRBJ2-5; D possibly corresponds to TRBD1 (6 bases). CDR3 bases: TGTGCCAGCAGACTCACAGGGTCCCAAGAGACCCAGTACTTC. Its translation is CASRLTGSQETQYF.